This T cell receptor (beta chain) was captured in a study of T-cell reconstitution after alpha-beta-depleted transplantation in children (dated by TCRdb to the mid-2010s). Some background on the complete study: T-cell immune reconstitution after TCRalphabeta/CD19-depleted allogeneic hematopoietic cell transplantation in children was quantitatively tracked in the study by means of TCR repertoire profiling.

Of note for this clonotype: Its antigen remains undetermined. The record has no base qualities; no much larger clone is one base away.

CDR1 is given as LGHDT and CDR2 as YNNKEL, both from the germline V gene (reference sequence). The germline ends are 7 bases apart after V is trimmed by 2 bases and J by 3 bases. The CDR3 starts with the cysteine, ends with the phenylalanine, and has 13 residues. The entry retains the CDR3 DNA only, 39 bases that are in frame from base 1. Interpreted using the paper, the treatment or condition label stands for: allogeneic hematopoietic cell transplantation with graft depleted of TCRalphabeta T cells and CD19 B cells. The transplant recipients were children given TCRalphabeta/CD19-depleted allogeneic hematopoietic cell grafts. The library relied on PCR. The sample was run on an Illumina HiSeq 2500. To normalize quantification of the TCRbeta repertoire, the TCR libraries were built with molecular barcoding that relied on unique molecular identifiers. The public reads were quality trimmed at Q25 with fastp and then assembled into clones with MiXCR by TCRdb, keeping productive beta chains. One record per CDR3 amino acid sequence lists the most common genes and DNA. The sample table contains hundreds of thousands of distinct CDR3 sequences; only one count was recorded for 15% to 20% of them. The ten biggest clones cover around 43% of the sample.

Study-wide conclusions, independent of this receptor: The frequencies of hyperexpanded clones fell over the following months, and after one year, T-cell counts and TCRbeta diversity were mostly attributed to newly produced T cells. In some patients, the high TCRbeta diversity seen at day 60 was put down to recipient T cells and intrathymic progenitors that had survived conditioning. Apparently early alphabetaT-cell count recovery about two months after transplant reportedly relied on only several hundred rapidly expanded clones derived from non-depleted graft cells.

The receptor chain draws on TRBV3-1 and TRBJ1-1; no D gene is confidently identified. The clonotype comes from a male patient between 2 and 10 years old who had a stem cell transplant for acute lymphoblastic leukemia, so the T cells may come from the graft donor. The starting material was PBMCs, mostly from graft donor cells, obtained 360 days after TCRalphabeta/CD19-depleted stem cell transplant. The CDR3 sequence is CASSQSGYTEAFF. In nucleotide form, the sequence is TGTGCCAGCAGCCAATCCGGATACACTGAAGCTTTCTTT.